Below are 27 T cell receptor beta chains sequenced from a single sample in a study of human T cells and chemical hapten exposure. Time point indicated: pre-sensitization, week 0. Treatment in this sample: therapeutic diphenylcyclopropenone sensitization with weekly scalp DPC. TCRdb called the RACE reads again in MiXCR, with one record for every CDR3 protein. The table includes 60,000 to 70,000 distinct CDR3 sequences, roughly 9.8% detected once. The sequenced sample was whole blood, obtained in connection with sensitization to the hapten diphenylcyclopropenone (DPC). The receptors originated from a woman aged 50 to 60 with alopecia areata. Some clones in this sample may be carry-over from other donors' samples.

This clonotype was recorded at least ten times. The genes are TRBV20-1 and TRBJ2-7; 8 bases line up with TRBD1. Unmatched junction bases numbered 9, after V lost 3 bases and J lost 5 bases. The CDR3 length is 14 residues. Germline CDR1 DFQATT, CDR2 SNEGSKA (reference sequence). In nucleotides, the CDR3 is TGCAGTGCTAGGGACAGGGAGTTTTTGAACGAGCAGTACTTC. Amino acid sequence: CSARDREFLNEQYF.

The chain employs TRBV7-9 and TRBJ1-5; D is undetermined. Per germline, CDR1 SEHNR and CDR2 FQNEAQ (reference sequence). CDR3 length: 15 residues. V gave up 5 bases and J gave up 2 bases, with 13 bases separating them. The CDR3 region is CASSAGPRGNQPQHF. CDR3 nucleotide sequence: TGTGCCAGCAGCGCAGGACCGAGGGGCAATCAGCCCCAGCATTTT.

This clonotype has ten or more counts. V gene TRBV2 combines with J gene TRBJ1-1; tentatively, D is TRBD1 (6 bases). CDR3 length: 13 amino acids. CDR1 and CDR2 (germline): SNHLY, FYNNEI. Trimming shortened V by 7 bases and J by 3 bases, and 12 bases separated the two germline ends. The chain's CDR3 is CASTVEGDTEAFF. Written as DNA, the CDR3 is TGTGCCAGCACCGTGGAGGGGGACACTGAAGCTTTCTTT.

In this sample, this clonotype turned up once. A much larger clone differs by one base, so this may be a read error. The chain employs TRBV18 and TRBJ1-1; D may be TRBD1 (6 bases). The CDR3 length is 17 residues. V lost 5 bases and J 0 bases, leaving 19 bases between the germline ends. Germline V CDR1 and CDR2: KGHSH, LQKENI. The DNA for the CDR3 is TGTGCCAGCTCATTACGGGGTACAGGGATTATGAACACTGAAGCTTTCTTT. Its translation is CASSLRGTGIMNTEAFF.

In its sample, this clonotype was seen many times. V usage is TRBV10-3 and J usage is TRBJ2-5, with 10 bases identical to TRBD2. V trimming: 7 bases; J trimming: 5 bases; junction bases outside the gene matches: 7. In germline, CDR1 is ENHRY, CDR2 SYGVKD. This CDR3 region has 14 residues. The CDR3 spells CAIKASGSGETQYF. In DNA form, the CDR3 reads TGTGCCATCAAAGCTAGCGGGAGTGGGGAGACCCAGTACTTC.

This clonotype was seen many times. The chain carries TRBV20-1 and TRBJ2-3, with TRBD2 identical over 10 bases. Germline loops: CDR1 DFQATT, CDR2 SNEGSKA (reference sequence). The CDR3 contains 15 residues. Germline trimming cut 5 bases from V and 4 bases from J; bases unmatched to any gene: 9. CDR3 coding DNA: TGCAGTGCTCCCCTTTCTAGCGGGAGTGCAGATACGCAGTATTTT. Translation gives CSAPLSSGSADTQYF.

This clonotype was counted only a few times. The genes are TRBV9 and TRBJ1-1, with D perhaps TRBD1 (5 bases). This CDR3 comprises 14 residues. Deletions cut 4 bases from V and 0 bases from J, with 10 bases between. Per germline, CDR1 SGDLS and CDR2 YYNGEE. The CDR3 DNA is TGTGCCAGCAGCCCCGCACAGGTGAACACTGAAGCTTTCTTT. This encodes CASSPAQVNTEAFF.

Only a few counts were recorded for this clonotype. The genes are TRBV5-1 and TRBJ2-3; D may be TRBD1 (6 bases). Germline V gene sequence: CDR1 SGHRS, CDR2 YFSETQ. This CDR3 has 17 residues. Trimming removed 5 bases at V and 6 bases at J, with 25 bases between. CDR3 region: CASRDEQGRGATDTQYF. In DNA form, the CDR3 reads TGCGCCAGCAGAGATGAACAGGGTCGGGGAGCAACGGATACGCAGTATTTT.

This sequence joins TRBV7-2 and TRBJ1-2, with D possibly TRBD1 on 5 matching bases. Germline CDR1 reads SGHTA; CDR2 reads FQGNSA. The CDR3 loop spans 13 amino acids. V was pared by 5 bases and J by 1 base, with 8 bases between. CDR3 nucleotides: TGTGCCAGCAGCCCAGACAGTAACTATGGCTACACCTTC. Encoded protein: CASSPDSNYGYTF.

J is TRBJ1-5 and V is TRBV7-9, with 7 bases that match TRBD1. In germline, CDR1 is SEHNR, CDR2 FQNEAQ (reference sequence). The CDR3 contains 16 residues. The V and J ends lost 4 bases and 3 bases, in that order; junction bases with no gene match: 9. CDR3 amino acids: CASSSNRGGINQPQHF. The CDR3 DNA follows: TGTGCCAGCAGCTCAAACAGGGGAGGTATCAATCAGCCCCAGCATTTT.

This clonotype was seen ten or more times. This sequence joins TRBV20-1 and TRBJ2-3; tentative D call: TRBD1 (6 bases). Germline lookup yields CDR1 DFQATT and CDR2 SNEGSKA (reference sequence). There are 14 residues in the CDR3. The CDR3 DNA is TGCAGCCGCGCTGGCAGGGGTCGCCAGGATACGCAGTATTTT. Protein: CSRAGRGRQDTQYF.

This clonotype has a count of ten or more. The chain uses TRBV7-3 and TRBJ2-2; D is ambiguous. CDR1 and CDR2 (germline): SGHTA, FQGTGA. V lost 2 bases and J 0 bases, leaving 7 bases between the germline ends. This CDR3 comprises 15 residues. The CDR3 spells CASSLLPPNTGELFF. DNA of the CDR3: TGTGCCAGCAGCTTACTTCCCCCGAACACCGGGGAGCTGTTTTTT.

This clonotype was detected ten times or more. The rearrangement uses TRBV18 and TRBJ2-3; D is possibly TRBD1 or TRBD2 (7 bases each). V lost 3 bases to trimming and J lost 4 bases, with 11 bases between them. In germline, CDR1 is KGHSH, CDR2 LQKENI. The CDR3 extends over 14 amino acids. CDR3 bases: TGTGCCAGCTCACCGACAGGGAGGGCAGATACGCAGTATTTT. Encoded protein: CASSPTGRADTQYF.

V and J are TRBV10-3 and TRBJ2-5, with TRBD1 identical over 9 bases. V dropped 1 base and J dropped 4; count of bases not matched to a gene: 4. This CDR3 spans 15 amino acids. Germline lookup yields CDR1 ENHRY and CDR2 SYGVKD. CDR3 protein: CAISEWGTGTETQYF. As DNA, the CDR3 is TGTGCCATCAGTGAGTGGGGGACAGGGACAGAGACCCAGTACTTC.

This clonotype has a handful of counts. The chain couples TRBV6-2 or TRBV6-3 to TRBJ2-3; D is unresolved. The CDR3 runs to 15 residues. Between the trimmed V and J ends, which lost 0 bases and 2 bases, there was a span of 9 bases. Germline lookup yields CDR1 MNHEY and CDR2 SVGEGT. The CDR3 loop reads CASSYSILSTDTQYF. DNA of the CDR3: TGTGCCAGCAGTTACTCGATCCTATCCACAGATACGCAGTATTTT.

This clonotype was seen ten or more times. V usage is TRBV20-1 and J usage is TRBJ1-5, with D possibly TRBD1 on 6 matching bases. Germline values: CDR1 DFQATT, CDR2 SNEGSKA (reference sequence). The CDR3 totals 14 residues. Trimming took 3 bases from V and 6 from J, leaving 15 bases between them. The CDR3 sequence is CSARFTGSGQPQHF. The DNA of the CDR3 is TGCAGTGCTAGGTTTACAGGGAGCGGTCAGCCCCAGCATTTT.

This clonotype was found a few times. J is TRBJ2-3 and V is TRBV6-2 or TRBV6-3; D is ambiguous. Germline CDR1 MNHEY, CDR2 SVGEGT. The CDR3 loop spans 12 amino acids. The V gene lost 2 bases and the J gene lost 6 bases, with 6 bases spanning the gap. The CDR3 bases are TGTGCCAGCAGTTACCCTGTGGATACGCAGTATTTT. It translates to CASSYPVDTQYF.

The V gene is TRBV19, the J gene TRBJ2-1; TRBD2 matches 7 bases. Germline V gene data show CDR1 as LNHDA and CDR2 as SQIVND (reference sequence). CDR3 length equals 16 residues. V lost 1 base and J lost 0; bases outside the gene matches: 3. The CDR3 reads CASSIGGRVSYNEQFF. CDR3 in DNA: TGTGCCAGTAGTATAGGCGGGAGAGTCTCCTACAATGAGCAGTTCTTC.

Many counts were recorded for this clonotype. V gene TRBV3-1 combines with J gene TRBJ2-1, with 7 bases matching TRBD2. Germline assignment: CDR1 LGHDT and CDR2 YNNKEL (reference sequence). This CDR3 spans 15 amino acids. The junction had 0 bases not matched to a gene; V was cut back by 1 base and J by 0 bases. CDR3 nucleotides: TGTGCCAGCAGCCAAGGCGGGAGCTCCTACAATGAGCAGTTCTTC. Protein: CASSQGGSSYNEQFF.

The rearrangement joins TRBV20-1 to TRBJ1-3; D not certain. Per germline, CDR1 DFQATT and CDR2 SNEGSKA (reference sequence). Trimming left V 3 bases short and J 3 bases short, with 15 bases between. The CDR3 has 15 amino acids. The CDR3 DNA reads TGCAGTGCTAGGTCTGGCGGGGTGTATGGAAACACCATATATTTT. Its translation: CSARSGGVYGNTIYF.

This clonotype occurred many times. The gene calls are TRBV6-4 and TRBJ2-5; 8 nucleotides align to TRBD1. V shed 5 bases, J shed 7 bases, and the junction held 6 bases outside the gene matches. CDR3 length: 13 amino acids. Germline assignment: CDR1 MRHNA and CDR2 SNTAGT. In DNA, the CDR3 is TGTGCCAGCAGTAGTGAACAGGGGGGGACCCAGTACTTC. This codes for CASSSEQGGTQYF.

There are a few counts of this clonotype. This sequence joins TRBV19 and TRBJ2-7; TRBD2 agrees at 9 bases. Trimming at V came to 5 bases and at J to 10 bases, leaving 12 bases not matched to a gene. The germline gives CDR1 LNHDA, CDR2 SQIVND (reference sequence). The CDR3 spans 14 residues. CDR3 protein: CASSPGGSGRKQYF. For the CDR3, the DNA is TGTGCCAGTAGTCCCGGTGGTAGCGGGAGAAAACAGTACTTC. Complete variable domain (other parts from reference TRBV19 and TRBJ2-7): DGGITQSPKYLFRKEGQNVTLSCEQNLNHDAMYWYRQDPGQGLRLIYYSQIVNDFQKGDIAEGYSVSREKKESFPLTVTSAQKNPTAFYLCASSPGGSGRKQYFGPGTRLTVT.

This chain joins TRBV7-8 and TRBJ2-6; the D is unclear. CDR3 length equals 21 residues. V was pared by 3 bases and J by 0 bases, with 24 bases between. Germline V gene lookup returns CDR1 SGHVS and CDR2 FQNEAQ. CDR3 in DNA: TGTGCCAGCAGCTTTTCCCGGGTAATCCGGTCCGGAGACTCTGGGGCCAACGTCCTGACTTTC. Its translation is CASSFSRVIRSGDSGANVLTF.

In its sample, this clonotype was seen a few times. This chain links TRBV27 with TRBJ2-2; tentative D call: TRBD1 (6 bases). The germline V gene encodes CDR1 MNHEY and CDR2 SMNVEV (reference sequence). Trimming stripped 3 bases from V and 2 bases from J, with 7 bases between. The CDR3 length is 14 residues. The CDR3 loop is CASSLGQNTGELFF. CDR3 sequence (DNA): TGTGCCAGCAGTTTGGGACAAAACACCGGGGAGCTGTTTTTT.

Only a few counts were recorded for this clonotype. The J gene is TRBJ2-3, the V gene TRBV12-3 or TRBV12-4; 11 bases agree with TRBD2. This CDR3 has 19 residues. The V gene end was trimmed by 4 bases and the J gene end by 0 bases; junction bases not matched to a gene: 12. CDR3 sequence (DNA): TGTGCCAGCAGTTCGTATACTAGCGGGAGTCTCTTCAGCACAGATACGCAGTATTTT. It yields the protein CASSSYTSGSLFSTDTQYF.

In its sample, this clonotype was seen many times. The chain is built from TRBV7-9 and TRBJ2-7; maybe TRBD1 (6 bases). Germline V gene sequence: CDR1 SEHNR, CDR2 FQNEAQ (reference sequence). CDR3 length: 13 amino acids. Trimming pared 5 bases from V and 6 bases from J, leaving 14 bases between. The CDR3 protein is CASSPGTSIEQYF. The CDR3 DNA sequence: TGTGCCAGCAGCCCTGGGACAAGTATCGAGCAGTACTTC.

This clonotype was counted only a few times. The chain links TRBV10-3 to TRBJ1-5; D remains ambiguous. The CDR3 runs 16 residues. V was cut by 0 bases and J by 0 bases, with 9 bases left in between. Germline CDR1 is ENHRY and CDR2 is SYGVKD. The DNA for the CDR3 is TGTGCCATCAGTGAGTCCGAGGGAATTAGCAATCAGCCCCAGCATTTT. It codes for CAISESEGISNQPQHF.